This T cell receptor (beta chain) is from a study of T cells in Graves' hyperthyroidism and ophthalmopathy. Broader study findings: Before onset, by a median of 6.5 months, the model predicted ophthalmopathy.

Hyperthyroidism of Graves' type that showed no ophthalmopathy progression within 18 months was stable. V shed 5 bases, J shed 0 bases, and the junction held 6 bases outside the gene matches. The CDR3 sequence is 14 residues long. Per germline, CDR1 DFQATT and CDR2 SNEGSKA (reference sequence). RNA transcripts yielded amplified TCR beta CDR3 regions. The HTBI primer set served for first-round RT-PCR of the TCR CDR3. MiXCR, applied by TCRdb to the multiplex PCR reads, yields one record per CDR3 protein. The sample lists 100,000 to 140,000 distinct CDR3 sequences, 16% occurring once. This clonotype was picked up many times. The target antigen is unknown.

Material for sequencing was blood. The receptor's source is a woman in her forties or fifties with Graves' hyperthyroidism. The chain has TRBV20-1 and TRBJ2-7; 8 nucleotides align to TRBD2. The CDR3 bases are TGCAGTGCTTCTCGGACTAGCCGCTCCTACGAGCAGTACTTC. Its translation: CSASRTSRSYEQYF.